This T cell receptor (beta chain) was observed in a study of T-cell reconstitution after alpha-beta-depleted transplantation in children (dated by TCRdb to the mid-2010s). General notes on the study: The study quantitatively tracked T-cell immune reconstitution after TCRalphabeta/CD19-depleted allogeneic hematopoietic cell transplantation in children using TCR repertoire profiling.

A remark on this clonotype: Its antigen is currently not known. No qualities accompany the bases; no much larger clone lies one base away.

Library preparation used PCR. Sequencing took place on an Illumina HiSeq 2500. TCR libraries were prepared with molecular barcoding, using unique molecular identifiers to normalize TCRbeta repertoire quantification. TCRdb applied fastp at Q25 and MiXCR to the public reads, then kept only in-frame beta chains. Each entry is one CDR3 protein sequence, shown with its most common DNA and genes. The sample profile shows 500,000 or so distinct CDR3 sequences; around a third of them were found once. The biggest ten clones account for 2% to 3% of the sample. The germline V gene yields SGHTA for CDR1 and FQGTGA for CDR2. CDR3 length: 17 amino acids, cysteine to phenylalanine. Just the 51-base CDR3 DNA is kept, in frame starting at base 1. V is cut back by 2 bases and J by 4 bases, with 6 bases in the junction unmatched.

The sequencing here drew on PBMCs from the stem cell graft donor, taken from the stem cell graft. This TCR derives from a human donor who donated a stem cell graft to a child with aplastic anemia. The chain couples TRBV7-3 to TRBJ2-1, with TRBD2 identical over 12 junction bases. The bases are TGTGCCAGCAGCTTACTAGCGGGAGGGTACCATTACAATGAGCAGTTCTTC. Translated, this gives CASSLLAGGYHYNEQFF.